What follows are 24 T cell receptor beta chains derived from one specimen sequenced in a study of cytomegalovirus exposure and HLA in healthy donors. PCR used 60 Vbeta primers and 13 Jbeta primers. Produced via immunoSEQ multiplex PCR; TCRdb's table is partial and in-frame only. The sample has 150,000 to 200,000 clones, about 80% seen once; the top ten hold 2.2%. Sequencing used PBMCs. The receptors here all came from a woman in her 30s in good health and CMV-seronegative.

The chain joins TRBV7-9 to TRBJ1-1, with D uncertain. Germline lookup yields CDR1 SEHNR and CDR2 FQNEAQ (reference sequence). Deletions cut 10 bases from V and 2 bases from J, with 11 bases between. This CDR3 has 12 residues. CDR3: CAIRRDNTEAFF. The CDR3 coding sequence is TGTGCCATACGACGGGATAACACTGAAGCTTTCTTT.

The J gene is TRBJ2-5, the V gene TRBV7-8; 12 bases match TRBD2. V dropped 1 base and J dropped 0; count of bases not matched to a gene: 6. Germline V lookup: CDR1 SGHVS, CDR2 FQNEAQ. The CDR3 covers 18 residues. In DNA form, the CDR3 reads TGTGCCAGCAGCTTAGGGACTAGCGGGGCTGGGTACCAAGAGACCCAGTACTTC. Its translation: CASSLGTSGAGYQETQYF.

The chain recombines TRBV7-8 with TRBJ2-3, with 7 bases lining up with TRBD1. Germline values: CDR1 SGHVS, CDR2 FQNEAQ. V lost 5 bases, J lost 7 bases, and 12 bases stayed unmatched. This CDR3 has 15 amino acids. CDR3 loop: CASSRDRARDNTQYF. The CDR3 DNA is TGTGCCAGCAGCCGCGACAGGGCCCGCGATAATACGCAGTATTTT.

The gene calls are TRBV28 and TRBJ1-3, with 7 bases lining up with TRBD1. V was clipped by 6 bases and J by 0 bases; unmatched bases: 5. Germline V gene sequence: CDR1 MDHEN, CDR2 SYDVKM. The CDR3 runs to 15 residues. This CDR3 is CASRTGDRSGNTIYF. The CDR3 bases are TGTGCCAGCAGAACAGGGGACCGCTCTGGAAACACCATATATTTT. Supplemented by reference TRBV28 and TRBJ1-3, the full variable domain reads DVKVTQSSRYLVKRTGEKVFLECVQDMDHENMFWYRQDPGLGLRLIYFSYDVKMKEKGDIPEGYSVSREKKERFSLILESASTNQTSMYLCASRTGDRSGNTIYFGEGSWLTVV.

J is TRBJ1-2 and V is TRBV27, with TRBD1 identical over 7 bases. V shed 6 bases and J 8 bases; nucleotides not matched to a gene: 12. Germline V gene sequence: CDR1 MNHEY, CDR2 SMNVEV (reference sequence). The CDR3 totals 14 residues. The CDR3 sequence: CASSWDSAQDGYTF. CDR3 nucleotides: TGTGCCAGCAGCTGGGACAGCGCGCAGGACGGCTACACCTTC.

To note about this clone: Germline and junction disagree at one end, which may indicate a read error. DNA for the CDR3: TGCGCCAGCAGCCTGATACTTCTAGCCAAAAACAGTCAGTACTTC. This encodes CASSLILLAKNSQYF. J is TRBJ2-4 and V is TRBV4-1; D might be TRBD2 (5 bases). Germline V lookup: CDR1 MGHRA, CDR2 YSYEKL. This CDR3 region has 15 residues.

The rearrangement uses TRBV27 and TRBJ2-7; 14 bases are shared with TRBD2. Germline lookup yields CDR1 MNHEY and CDR2 SMNVEV (reference sequence). The CDR3 spans 14 residues. The V gene end was trimmed by 6 bases and the J gene end by 5 bases; junction bases not matched to a gene: 3. The CDR3: CASSGLAGGNEQYF. CDR3 nucleotides: TGTGCCAGCAGCGGACTAGCGGGAGGAAACGAGCAGTACTTC.

This chain uses TRBV11-2 with TRBJ2-5, with TRBD2 matching over 10 bases. J was trimmed by 4 bases and V by 3 bases; bases with no gene match: 5. The germline V gene encodes CDR1 SGHAT and CDR2 FQNNGV. The CDR3 has 15 residues. The CDR3 loop is CASSFSTSGSETQYF. Here the CDR3 DNA reads TGTGCCAGCAGCTTTTCGACTAGCGGGTCAGAGACCCAGTACTTC. Based on the CDR3 plus reference TRBV11-2 and TRBJ2-5, the full variable domain is EAGVAQSPRYKIIEKRQSVAFWCNPISGHATLYWYQQILGQGPKLLIQFQNNGVVDDSQLPKDRFSAERLKGVDSTLKIQPAKLEDSAVYLCASSFSTSGSETQYFGPGTRLLVL.

V and J are TRBV9 and TRBJ2-3, with 8 bases identical to TRBD2. This CDR3 has 17 residues. The trim removed 3 bases at V and 0 bases at J, leaving 9 bases unmatched. Germline V gene data show CDR1 as SGDLS and CDR2 as YYNGEE. The CDR3 DNA reads TGTGCCAGCAGCGGTCGAACGGGGGGGGGAAGCACAGATACGCAGTATTTT. As protein: CASSGRTGGGSTDTQYF.

The CDR3 nucleotides are TGTGCCAGAGGGACAGTCTATGGCTACACCTTC. As protein: CARGTVYGYTF. The rearrangement uses TRBV2 and TRBJ1-2; 7 positions agree with TRBD1. CDR3 length equals 11 residues. Trimming took 9 bases from V and 4 from J; bases not matched to a gene: 2. The germline gives CDR1 SNHLY, CDR2 FYNNEI.

The V call is TRBV19, the J call TRBJ2-3; possibly TRBD2 for D (5 bases). The germline V gene encodes CDR1 LNHDA and CDR2 SQIVND (reference sequence). Trimming removed 6 bases at V and 3 bases at J, with 10 bases between. The CDR3 length is 13 residues. CDR3 DNA sequence: TGTGCCAGTAGGGGAGCTGGAACAGATACGCAGTATTTT. The encoded protein is CASRGAGTDTQYF. The full variable domain, in which reference TRBV19 and TRBJ2-3 provide the parts outside the CDR3, is DGGITQSPKYLFRKEGQNVTLSCEQNLNHDAMYWYRQDPGQGLRLIYYSQIVNDFQKGDIAEGYSVSREKKESFPLTVTSAQKNPTAFYLCASRGAGTDTQYFGPGTRLTVL.

V gene TRBV27 combines with J gene TRBJ1-5; possible D gene TRBD1, 6 bases. The CDR3 is made up of 15 amino acids. With 3 bases removed from V and 2 bases from J, the gap between germline ends came to 11 bases. Germline V CDR1 and CDR2: MNHEY, SMNVEV (reference sequence). The CDR3, as DNA: TGTGCCAGCAGTTTGTCAGGGGATGGCAATCAGCCCCAGCATTTT. Translation: CASSLSGDGNQPQHF.

The chain recombines TRBV28 with TRBJ1-5, with no clear D. This CDR3 is built from 14 residues. The germline V gene encodes CDR1 MDHEN and CDR2 SYDVKM. Trimming took 3 bases from V and 5 from J, leaving 11 bases between them. The CDR3 is CASSFPNPDQPQHF. The CDR3 nucleotides are TGTGCCAGCAGTTTCCCCAACCCAGATCAGCCCCAGCATTTT.

This clone was detected a few times. The gene calls are TRBV5-1 and TRBJ2-6, with 12 bases matching TRBD2. Losses at the gene ends were 4 bases for V and 3 bases for J; bases not matched to a gene: 8. CDR1 and CDR2 (germline): SGHRS, YFSETQ. The CDR3 is 18 amino acids. This CDR3 is CASSPGLAGSFGANVLTF. The DNA for the CDR3 is TGCGCCAGCAGCCCAGGACTAGCGGGGAGCTTTGGGGCCAACGTCCTGACTTTC.

The chain employs TRBV30 and TRBJ1-4, with a possible D match to TRBD1 (6 bases). Germline CDR1 reads GTSNPN; CDR2 reads SVGIG (reference sequence). CDR3 size: 14 residues. Trimming removed 2 bases at V and 4 bases at J, with 11 bases between. CDR3 DNA sequence: TGTGCCTGGAGTAGGACAGCACTTAATGAAAAACTGTTTTTT. Translating gives CAWSRTALNEKLFF.

The V gene is TRBV7-6, the J gene TRBJ2-7; perhaps TRBD2 as D (5 bases). Germline loops: CDR1 SGHVS, CDR2 FNYEAQ. V was shortened by 5 bases and J by 2 bases, with 22 bases between the two germline ends. The CDR3 length is 17 residues. The CDR3 spells CASSPPVGVTKTYEQYF. In nucleotides, the CDR3 is TGTGCCAGCAGCCCCCCGGTCGGGGTCACGAAGACCTACGAGCAGTACTTC.

The CDR3 region has the DNA TGCGCCAGCAGCCTAGGGACAATGGATTCACCCCTCCACTTT. Encoded protein: CASSLGTMDSPLHF. This chain uses TRBV5-1 with TRBJ1-6; possible D gene TRBD1, 6 bases. The germline V and J ends were trimmed by 4 bases and 8 bases, with 13 bases remaining between them. The CDR3 covers 14 residues. Germline V gene sequence: CDR1 SGHRS, CDR2 YFSETQ.

In DNA form, the CDR3 reads TGTGCCAGTAGGCCAGACTATGGCAATCAGCCCCAGCATTTT. Its translation is CASRPDYGNQPQHF. The J gene is TRBJ1-5, the V gene TRBV19; D remains unclear. Germline V gene lookup returns CDR1 LNHDA and CDR2 SQIVND (reference sequence). The CDR3 is 14 residues long. Deletions cut 6 bases from V and 2 bases from J, with 11 bases between.

The chain employs TRBV9 and TRBJ2-5; TRBD1 aligns across 8 bases. CDR1 and CDR2 (germline): SGDLS, YYNGEE. The trim removed 3 bases at V and 1 base at J, leaving 8 bases unmatched. The CDR3 loop spans 16 amino acids. Written as DNA, the CDR3 is TGTGCCAGCAGCGCCCGGACAGGGATCGTCCAAGAGACCCAGTACTTC. It yields the protein CASSARTGIVQETQYF.

This clone was seen a few times. V and J are TRBV15 and TRBJ2-7; 8 bases map to TRBD1. Germline CDR1 and CDR2: LNHNV and YYDKDF (reference sequence). CDR3 length: 17 amino acids. Losses at the gene ends were 1 base for V and 7 bases for J; bases not matched to a gene: 15. CDR3 in DNA: TGTGCCACCAGCAGAGTTAATACTCCGGGACAGGAGTTAGAGCAGTACTTC. Its protein product is CATSRVNTPGQELEQYF.

The chain couples TRBV4-2 to TRBJ1-1, with 8 nucleotides matching TRBD1. Germline V lookup: CDR1 LGHNA, CDR2 YNFKEQ. The CDR3 loop spans 15 amino acids. V shed 2 bases, J shed 8 bases, and the junction held 10 bases outside the gene matches. CDR3 region: CASSQIRDRLSEAFF. The CDR3 DNA follows: TGTGCCAGCAGCCAAATACGGGACAGGCTTTCGGAAGCTTTCTTT.

This chain joins TRBV5-1 and TRBJ1-1; 9 bases agree with TRBD1. Losses at the gene ends were 4 bases for V and 8 bases for J; bases not matched to a gene: 6. The CDR3 covers 13 residues. The germline gives CDR1 SGHRS, CDR2 YFSETQ. CDR3 loop: CASSGTGTVEAFF. The CDR3, as DNA: TGCGCCAGCAGCGGGACAGGGACCGTAGAAGCTTTCTTT.

The CDR3 DNA reads TGTGCCAGTAAAACAGGGAACACTGAAGCTTTCTTT. Protein product: CASKTGNTEAFF. The chain combines TRBV18 with TRBJ1-1; possible D gene TRBD1, 5 bases. Per germline, CDR1 KGHSH and CDR2 LQKENI. With 9 bases removed from V and 1 base from J, the gap between germline ends came to 9 bases. This CDR3 has 12 amino acids. The full variable domain, with the rest looked up from reference TRBV18 and TRBJ1-1, is NAGVMQNPRHLVRRRGQEARLRCSPMKGHSHVYWYRQLPEEGLKFMVYLQKENIIDESGMPKERFSAEFPKEGPSILRIQQVVRGDSAAYFCASKTGNTEAFFGQGTRLTVV.

The chain has TRBV27 and TRBJ2-4, with 9 nucleotides matching TRBD2. This CDR3 has 16 residues. Trimming removed 4 bases from V and 0 bases from J; junction bases left unmatched: 4. Germline V gene data show CDR1 as MNHEY and CDR2 as SMNVEV (reference sequence). As DNA, the CDR3 is TGTGCCAGCAGTTCCCCTAGCGGGATAGCCAAAAACATTCAGTACTTC. The encoded protein is CASSSPSGIAKNIQYF.